There are a few counts of the clone carrying this T cell receptor (beta chain). The sample is drawn from a study of T-cell reconstitution after alpha-beta-depleted transplantation in children. Unique molecular identifiers were incorporated when the TCRbeta library was constructed. TCRdb analysed the PCR reads with MiXCR anew, one entry per CDR3 protein. The sample records about 290,000 distinct CDR3 sequences, 10% being singletons. The V and J ends lost 1 base and 2 bases respectively, with 18 bases between them. The CDR3 covers 17 residues. CDR1 and CDR2 from the germline V gene are SGHTA and FQGNSA.

The gene calls are TRBV7-2 and TRBJ2-7, with D unclear. Source: PBMCs, taken before TCRalphabeta/CD19-depleted stem cell transplant. This sequence was found in a boy under three years old with acute myeloid leukemia, due to receive a stem cell transplant. The CDR3, as DNA: TGTGCCAGCAGCTTAGGGCCCCGGTTCCCCCCACCCTACGAGCAGTACTTC. It specifies CASSLGPRFPPPYEQYF.